This T cell receptor beta chain is from a study of OX40 agonist ivuxolimab in advanced cancers. Background for the entire study: Ivuxolimab was a fully human IgG2 agonistic monoclonal antibody targeting the costimulatory receptor OX40 (CD134). The paper covers the monotherapy dose-escalation part of the phase I ivuxolimab trial, which included N of about 50 patients. In the dose-escalation cohort, 82.7% of patients were male, and the mean age was about 55 years, with a range of 23 to 79. Three dose-escalation patients achieved partial responses, one with hepatocellular carcinoma and two with cutaneous melanoma. Intravenous ivuxolimab was administered to patients every 2 weeks at six dose levels: 0.01, 0.1, 0.3, 1.5, 3 and 10 mg/kg. Peripheral TCRbeta sequencing was intended to test whether TCR sequence diversity was altered and clonal T-cell expansion was caused by ivuxolimab. Patients were allowed to have had prior anti-PD-1, anti-PD-L1 or anti-CTLA-4 therapy, and around 40% of the dose-escalation patients had previously received checkpoint inhibitors. Of the approximately 50 dose-escalation patients, hepatocellular carcinoma was present in 19, melanoma in around 15, renal cell carcinoma in 9 and head and neck cancer in 9. Beyond this particular receptor, the publication reports: Antigen specificity was not determined for the clonally expanded peripheral T cells. In the 0.1-3.0 mg/kg groups, partial responders were among the patients with the lowest normalized peripheral clonal expansion, particularly in CD8+ T cells. Clonal expansion of both CD4+ and CD8+ blood T cells was observed from baseline to week 6 at doses 0.1 to 3.0 mg/kg. On average, CD8+ T cells showed more expanded clones than CD4+ T cells after ivuxolimab. Low levels of normalized T-cell clonal expansion were also shown by some nonresponding patients.

Patients with a history of autoimmune disease or receiving systemic immunosuppression were excluded from the trial. Peripheral blood for TCR sequencing was collected from all dose cohorts at baseline, on cycle 4 day 1, and on cycle 7 day 1. The samples were taken from a phase I, first-in-human, multicenter, open-label dose-escalation trial of ivuxolimab. Adults with locally advanced or metastatic head and neck squamous cell, hepatocellular, melanoma or renal cell carcinoma were enrolled in the trial. Before TCR sequencing, CD4+ and CD8+ T cells were separately sorted from peripheral blood. This clone was counted a single time. The antigen it binds to is not known. The input lacks base qualities; no much larger clone sits a single base away. Reading from cysteine to phenylalanine, the CDR3 counts 13 amino acids. Only the CDR3 portion is preserved as DNA: 39 bases, with reading frame beginning at the first base. The junction shows trimming of 8 bases on V and 3 bases on J, and the gene matches do not reach 7 bases of it. Reading the germline V gene gives CDR1 SGHAT and CDR2 FQNNGV.

Genomic DNA was isolated from the sorted cells so that the TCRbeta CDR3 region could be sequenced. TCRbeta CDR3 regions were sequenced using the immunoSEQ Assay. Drawn from immuneACCESS, this table holds only the in-frame rearrangements with V and J called that TCRdb kept. Clones are partly lost; checked studies trace under half to an unresolved V gene and leave the rest unexplained. The table for this sample lists about 28,000 clones; 80% to 85% of them were counted only once. The ten largest account for 32% of the sample. The TCR originated in an adult with an advanced solid tumor such as melanoma, head and neck, liver or kidney cancer. The chain is made from TRBV11-2 and TRBJ2-7; 7 nucleotides in the junction match TRBD2. Sequencing was performed on CD4+ or CD8+ T cells sorted from blood, taken in a trial of the OX40 agonist ivuxolimab. The CDR3 is CASGGEVNYEQYF. The DNA sequence is as follows: TGTGCCAGCGGGGGGGAAGTAAACTACGAGCAGTACTTC. Full variable domain (CDR3 extended with the reference TRBV11-2 and TRBJ2-7 proteins): EAGVAQSPRYKIIEKRQSVAFWCNPISGHATLYWYQQILGQGPKLLIQFQNNGVVDDSQLPKDRFSAERLKGVDSTLKIQPAKLEDSAVYLCASGGEVNYEQYFGPGTRLTVT.